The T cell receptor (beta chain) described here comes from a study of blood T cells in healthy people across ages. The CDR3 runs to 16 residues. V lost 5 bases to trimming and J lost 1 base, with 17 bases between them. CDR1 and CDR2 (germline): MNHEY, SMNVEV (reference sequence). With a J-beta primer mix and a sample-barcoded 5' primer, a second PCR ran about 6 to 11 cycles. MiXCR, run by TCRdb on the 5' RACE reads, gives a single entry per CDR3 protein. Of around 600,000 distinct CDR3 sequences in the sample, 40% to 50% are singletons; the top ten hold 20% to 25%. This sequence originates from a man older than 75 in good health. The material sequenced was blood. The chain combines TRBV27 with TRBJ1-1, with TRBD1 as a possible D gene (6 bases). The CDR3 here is CASSPWGGGGNTEAFF. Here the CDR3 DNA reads TGTGCCAGCAGTCCATGGGGCGGAGGGGGGAACACTGAAGCTTTCTTT.